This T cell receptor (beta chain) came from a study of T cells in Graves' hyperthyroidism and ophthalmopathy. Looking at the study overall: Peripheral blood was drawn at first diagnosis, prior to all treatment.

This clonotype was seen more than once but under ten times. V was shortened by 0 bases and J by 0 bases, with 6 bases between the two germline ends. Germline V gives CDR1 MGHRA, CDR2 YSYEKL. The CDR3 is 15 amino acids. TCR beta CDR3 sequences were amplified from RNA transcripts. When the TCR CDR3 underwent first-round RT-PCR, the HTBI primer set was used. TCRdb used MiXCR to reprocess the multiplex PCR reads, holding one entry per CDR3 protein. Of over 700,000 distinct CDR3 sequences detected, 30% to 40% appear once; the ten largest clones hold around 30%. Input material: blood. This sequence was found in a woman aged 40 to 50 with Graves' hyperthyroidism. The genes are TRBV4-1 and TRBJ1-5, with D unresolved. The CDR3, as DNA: TGCGCCAGCAGCCAAGATAGGATTAGCAATCAGCCCCAGCATTTT. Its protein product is CASSQDRISNQPQHF.